These 27 T cell receptor beta chains were all obtained from the same sample, sequenced in a study of regulatory T cells in long-lasting Graves disease. iRepertoire HTBI primers and Arm-PCR of CDR3 regions built TCR beta libraries. Each CDR3 protein is one row after TCRdb ran MiXCR on the multiplex PCR reads. This table holds 400,000 to 550,000 distinct CDR3 sequences, around 15% found once. Stated time point: newly diagnosed GD, antithyroid drugs for less than 3 months. PBMC-extracted RNA yielded the TCR library. These data were also filed under a second study, of T cells in Graves' hyperthyroidism and ophthalmopathy.

The sample consisted of peripheral blood mononuclear cells (PBMCs), taken at new diagnosis, from a patient treated with antithyroid drugs. The receptors stem from a woman between 18 and 30 years old with Graves disease.

This clonotype occurred many times. The chain links TRBV2 to TRBJ1-1; D remains ambiguous. This CDR3 comprises 13 residues. Deletions cut 7 bases from V and 0 bases from J, with 9 bases between. Per germline, CDR1 SNHLY and CDR2 FYNNEI. The CDR3 reads CASKNGLNTEAFF. The CDR3 DNA follows: TGTGCCAGCAAAAACGGCCTGAACACTGAAGCTTTCTTT.

The chain uses TRBV20-1 and TRBJ2-1; 7 bases fit TRBD2. The CDR3 consists of 14 residues. The V gene's germline CDR1 is DFQATT and CDR2 SNEGSKA (reference sequence). V trimming: 3 bases; J trimming: 8 bases; junction bases outside the gene matches: 10. The CDR3 loop is CSARSGEGLYEQFF. The DNA for the CDR3 is TGCAGTGCTAGGTCGGGGGAGGGCTTGTATGAGCAGTTCTTC.

This clonotype was seen more than once but under ten times. This rearrangement joins TRBV20-1 to TRBJ2-7, with D possibly matching TRBD1 (6 bases). Germline CDR1 is DFQATT and CDR2 is SNEGSKA (reference sequence). This CDR3 is built from 15 residues. V was cut by 3 bases and J by 2 bases, with 17 bases left in between. CDR3 in DNA: TGCAGTGCTAGTAAAAGTCTGTGGGGGCCCTACGAGCAGTACTTC. Translated: CSASKSLWGPYEQYF.

Regarding this clonotype: A much larger clone differs by one base, so this may be a read error. This chain connects TRBV2 to TRBJ2-7; 12 bases are shared with TRBD2. CDR3 size: 16 residues. Germline CDR1 reads SNHLY; CDR2 reads FYNNEI. Unmatched junction bases numbered 8, after V lost 1 base and J lost 7 bases. CDR3 DNA: TGTGCCAGCAGTGAAGTCCTAGCGGGGGGGTACAATGAGCAGTACTTC. Amino acid sequence: CASSEVLAGGYNEQYF.

This clonotype has more than one count but fewer than ten. This sequence joins TRBV4-1 and TRBJ2-7; D may be TRBD1 (6 bases). Germline V gene lookup returns CDR1 MGHRA and CDR2 YSYEKL. The CDR3 spans 15 residues. V was trimmed by 1 base and J by 5 bases, leaving 15 bases between them. The CDR3 DNA reads as TGCGCCAGCAGCCAAGTTTGGCAGGGGTTGGACGAGCAGTACTTC. This sequence encodes CASSQVWQGLDEQYF.

Only a few counts were recorded for this clonotype. The V call is TRBV5-1, the J call TRBJ1-4, with TRBD1 identical over 9 bases. Trimming took 3 bases from V and 7 from J; bases not matched to a gene: 10. Germline V gene data show CDR1 as SGHRS and CDR2 as YFSETQ. The CDR3 runs to 16 residues. The CDR3 reads CASSSRTGGEGEKLFF. The CDR3 nucleotides are TGCGCCAGCAGCTCTCGAACAGGGGGCGAGGGTGAAAAACTGTTTTTT.

The rearrangement joins TRBV30 to TRBJ2-7, with 11 bases aligning to TRBD1. This CDR3 comprises 15 residues. The V gene end was trimmed by 3 bases and the J gene end by 4 bases; junction bases not matched to a gene: 8. Germline V gives CDR1 GTSNPN, CDR2 SVGIG (reference sequence). CDR3 coding DNA: TGTGCCTGGAGGGCAGCCGGGGACAGGGGGTACGAGCAGTACTTC. Translation gives CAWRAAGDRGYEQYF.

V is TRBV6-5 and J is TRBJ2-1, with 7 bases identical to TRBD2. Trimming at V came to 2 bases and at J to 8 bases, leaving 18 bases not matched to a gene. Germline loops: CDR1 MNHEY, CDR2 SVGAGI. The CDR3 is 18 amino acids. This CDR3 is CASSYGLLGSGTVDEQFF. In nucleotides, the CDR3 is TGTGCCAGCAGTTACGGTCTTCTGGGGAGCGGGACTGTCGATGAGCAGTTCTTC.

In this sample, this clonotype turned up many times. V and J are TRBV27 and TRBJ2-5; 12 bases agree with TRBD2. Trimming removed 6 bases from V and 2 bases from J; junction bases left unmatched: 4. This CDR3 has 15 amino acids. The germline gives CDR1 MNHEY, CDR2 SMNVEV (reference sequence). DNA for the CDR3: TGTGCCAGCAGATGGCTAGCGGGAGGGCAAGAGACCCAGTACTTC. Translating gives CASRWLAGGQETQYF.

This clonotype was found many times. The rearrangement links TRBV29-1 to TRBJ2-7, with 7 bases that match TRBD2. With 1 base clipped from V and 2 bases from J, the junction kept 2 bases outside the gene matches. Per the germline V gene, CDR1 is SQVTM and CDR2 is ANQGSEA. This CDR3 spans 13 amino acids. In nucleotides, the CDR3 is TGCAGCGTTGAAGGTGGGGGGGCCTACGAGCAGTACTTC. This codes for CSVEGGGAYEQYF.

This clonotype was counted ten times or more. V and J are TRBV6-4 and TRBJ2-3, with TRBD2 identical over 7 bases. Germline assignment: CDR1 MRHNA and CDR2 SNTAGT. V shed 2 bases and J 4 bases; nucleotides not matched to a gene: 12. CDR3 size: 17 residues. CDR3 amino acids: CASSDESGRVIADTQYF. Here the CDR3 DNA reads TGTGCCAGCAGTGACGAGTCGGGGAGGGTGATTGCAGATACGCAGTATTTT.

The chain uses TRBV7-9 and TRBJ1-2, with 8 nucleotides matching TRBD1. V gave up 5 bases and J gave up 4 bases; unmatched junction bases: 9. Germline V CDR1 and CDR2: SEHNR, FQNEAQ (reference sequence). This CDR3 contains 15 residues. The CDR3 DNA is TGTGCCAGCAGCCATTCGGACAGGGTGAGCTATGGCTACACCTTC. It encodes CASSHSDRVSYGYTF.

This clonotype has only a few counts. This chain connects TRBV5-1 to TRBJ2-3; D call uncertain. CDR1 and CDR2 (germline): SGHRS, YFSETQ. V dropped 4 bases and J dropped 0 bases, with 9 bases sitting between them. The CDR3 totals 14 residues. CDR3 nucleotide sequence: TGCGCCAGCAGCATACTACCGAGCACAGATACGCAGTATTTT. Its protein is CASSILPSTDTQYF.

The V call is TRBV28, the J call TRBJ2-3; TRBD1 or TRBD2 may be the D gene (5 bases each). CDR1 is MDHEN and CDR2 is SYDVKM in the germline V gene. V lost 7 bases to trimming and J lost 6 bases, with 8 bases between them. The CDR3 consists of 11 residues. In nucleotides, the CDR3 is TGTGCCAGCAACGGGGCGGATACGCAGTATTTT. Translated, it gives CASNGADTQYF. Complete variable domain (other parts from reference TRBV28 and TRBJ2-3): DVKVTQSSRYLVKRTGEKVFLECVQDMDHENMFWYRQDPGLGLRLIYFSYDVKMKEKGDIPEGYSVSREKKERFSLILESASTNQTSMYLCASNGADTQYFGPGTRLTVL.

As regards this clonotype: Being one base from a much bigger clone, this may be a read error. The chain couples TRBV18 to TRBJ2-7; TRBD2 aligns across 7 bases. The CDR3 totals 14 residues. The V and J ends lost 3 bases and 3 bases, in that order; junction bases with no gene match: 5. In germline, CDR1 is KGHSH, CDR2 LQKENI. The CDR3 sequence is CASSPWEGHYEQYF. CDR3 nucleotide sequence: TGTGCCAGCTCACCGTGGGAGGGCCACTACGAGCAGTACTTC.

The chain combines TRBV9 with TRBJ1-6; D unclear. The germline V gene has CDR1 SGDLS and CDR2 YYNGEE. CDR3 length: 14 amino acids. The germline V and J ends were trimmed by 4 bases and 7 bases, with 12 bases remaining between them. CDR3 sequence (DNA): TGTGCCAGCAGCCCCCGGCCGGGGAATTCACCCCTCCACTTT. This translates into CASSPRPGNSPLHF. The whole variable domain, filled in from reference TRBV9 and TRBJ1-6, reads DSGVTQTPKHLITATGQRVTLRCSPRSGDLSVYWYQQSLDQGLQFLIQYYNGEERAKGNILERFSAQQFPDLHSELNLSSLELGDSALYFCASSPRPGNSPLHFGNGTRLTVT.

In its sample, this clonotype was seen many times. The CDR3 is CASSGRVGDGYTF. DNA of the CDR3: TGTGCCAGCAGTGGTAGGGTGGGAGATGGCTACACCTTC. The chain employs TRBV2 and TRBJ1-2; D is uncertain. The germline CDR1 and CDR2 sequences are SNHLY and FYNNEI. The CDR3 extends over 13 amino acids. V was pared by 4 bases and J by 6 bases, with 12 bases between.

This clonotype was detected many times. The CDR3 DNA is TGTGCCAGCAGCCAAGAAAGGTGGGGCTACACCTTC. Translating gives CASSQERWGYTF. The gene calls are TRBV3-1 and TRBJ1-2, with D unresolved. With 0 bases removed from V and 8 bases from J, the gap between germline ends came to 7 bases. Germline values: CDR1 LGHDT, CDR2 YNNKEL (reference sequence). There are 12 residues in the CDR3. Supplemented by reference TRBV3-1 and TRBJ1-2, the full variable domain reads DTAVSQTPKYLVTQMGNDKSIKCEQNLGHDTMYWYKQDSKKFLKIMFSYNNKELIINETVPNRFSPKSPDKAHLNLHINSLELGDSAVYFCASSQERWGYTFGSGTRLTVV.

The CDR3 region is CASGPGIGPQHF. Here the CDR3 DNA reads TGTGCCAGCGGACCTGGGATTGGGCCCCAGCATTTT. The chain links TRBV28 to TRBJ1-5, with D hard to call. Looked up from germline, CDR1 is MDHEN and CDR2 is SYDVKM. The CDR3 consists of 12 residues. Trimming pared 8 bases from V and 9 bases from J, leaving 14 bases between.

This clonotype was seen at least ten times. The CDR3 reads CSASMRQGNTEAFF. The CDR3 coding sequence is TGCAGTGCTAGCATGAGACAGGGGAACACTGAAGCTTTCTTT. V is TRBV20-1 and J is TRBJ1-1; TRBD1 agrees at 7 bases. Germline V gene sequence: CDR1 DFQATT, CDR2 SNEGSKA (reference sequence). This CDR3 has 14 residues. V trimming: 3 bases; J trimming: 1 base; junction bases outside the gene matches: 5.

This chain joins TRBV6-2 or TRBV6-3 and TRBJ2-1; D not resolved. The V gene's germline CDR1 is MNHEY and CDR2 SVGEGT. The CDR3 covers 17 residues. Trimming removed 5 bases from V and 3 bases from J, with 20 bases in between. Here the CDR3 reads CASSLRPGDIIYNEQFF. The CDR3 DNA sequence: TGTGCCAGCAGTCTTCGTCCCGGAGACATCATCTACAATGAGCAGTTCTTC.

At least ten counts were recorded for this clonotype. The chain is built from TRBV2 and TRBJ1-2; no firm D call. Trimming removed 3 bases at V and 3 bases at J, with 8 bases between. Per the germline V gene, CDR1 is SNHLY and CDR2 is FYNNEI. This CDR3 has 13 residues. The CDR3 coding sequence is TGTGCCAGCAGTGATGCCACCGACTATGGCTACACCTTC. Protein sequence: CASSDATDYGYTF.

V and J are TRBV18 and TRBJ2-3, with 10 bases aligning to TRBD1. From germline, CDR1 is KGHSH and CDR2 LQKENI. Trimming at V came to 0 bases and at J to 6 bases, leaving 6 bases not matched to a gene. CDR3 length equals 16 residues. DNA for the CDR3: TGTGCCAGCTCACCACCGTCCGGGACAGGGGACGATACGCAGTATTTT. As protein: CASSPPSGTGDDTQYF.

This clonotype was recorded at least ten times. The J gene is TRBJ2-1, the V gene TRBV7-9, with D perhaps matching TRBD2 (6 bases). The germline V and J ends were trimmed by 7 bases and 2 bases, with 12 bases remaining between them. The V gene's germline CDR1 is SEHNR and CDR2 FQNEAQ (reference sequence). This CDR3 is built from 14 residues. The CDR3 spells CASILPGAYNEQFF. In DNA form, the CDR3 reads TGTGCCAGCATCCTCCCGGGAGCCTACAATGAGCAGTTCTTC.

This clonotype was counted at least ten times. V usage is TRBV6-2 or TRBV6-3 and J usage is TRBJ1-1; a weak D match, TRBD1 (6 bases). CDR1 is MNHEY and CDR2 is SVGEGT in the germline V gene. Trimming pared 7 bases from V and 1 base from J, leaving 22 bases between. The CDR3 length is 17 residues. CDR3 bases: TGTGCCAGCACCCATGCCCCTTTTTTAGGGGGGAACACTGAAGCTTTCTTT. It yields the protein CASTHAPFLGGNTEAFF.

Ten or more counts support this clonotype. This rearrangement joins TRBV6-2 or TRBV6-3 to TRBJ1-5; 7 bases match TRBD1. The CDR3 contains 13 residues. V lost 5 bases to trimming and J lost 6 bases; unmatched junction nucleotides: 4. Germline values: CDR1 MNHEY, CDR2 SVGEGT. The CDR3 region is CASSVRGLQPQHF. CDR3 DNA sequence: TGTGCCAGCAGTGTTAGGGGGCTTCAGCCCCAGCATTTT.

The chain uses TRBV10-2 and TRBJ2-5, with 8 nucleotides matching TRBD2. Trimming at V came to 4 bases and at J to 1 base, leaving 2 bases not matched to a gene. The CDR3 has 14 amino acids. CDR1 is WSHSY, CDR2 SAAADI, per germline. The CDR3 bases are TGCGCCAGCAGTGTACTAGCGGTCCAAGAGACCCAGTACTTC. Translating gives CASSVLAVQETQYF.